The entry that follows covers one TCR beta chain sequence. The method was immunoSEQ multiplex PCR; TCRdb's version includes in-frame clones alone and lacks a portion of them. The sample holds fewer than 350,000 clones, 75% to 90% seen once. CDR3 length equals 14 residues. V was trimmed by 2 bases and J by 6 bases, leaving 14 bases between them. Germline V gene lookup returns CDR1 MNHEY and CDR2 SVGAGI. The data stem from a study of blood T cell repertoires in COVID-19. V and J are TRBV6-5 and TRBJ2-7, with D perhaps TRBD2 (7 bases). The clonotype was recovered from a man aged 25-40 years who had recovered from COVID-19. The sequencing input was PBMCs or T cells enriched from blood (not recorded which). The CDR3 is CASSYESGGGEQYF. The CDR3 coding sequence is TGTGCCAGCAGTTACGAATCGGGGGGCGGCGAGCAGTACTTC.